This TCR beta chain was captured in a study of CXCR3-negative and CXCR3-positive naive CD8 T cells. Study in general: For each library, about 1.5 +/- 0.3 million TRB reads were obtained, about 135 million in total.

As for this clonotype: The antigen is not known.

The CDR3 is 16 amino acids. Germline loops: CDR1 MGHRA, CDR2 YSYEKL. Study-level findings and limits: Naive CXCR3-positive and CXCR3-negative cells shared similar TRBV-TRBJ usage, unlike memory cells. The level of CXCR3 expression partially decreased after cryopreservation; the majority of assays used fresh PBMCs. Naive cells that were CXCR3-positive had more hydrophobic TRB CDR3s (compared with CXCR3-negative naive cells).

The authors prepared UMI-labeled TRB cDNA libraries by 5' RACE. TCRdb re-called the 5' RACE reads and shows each CDR3 protein once, DNA omitted. The listing records about 85,000 distinct CDR3 sequences. The chain links TRBV4-1 to TRBJ2-7; there is no DNA to check the TCRdb D call of TRBD2. The sequenced sample consisted of naive CXCR3+ CD8+ T cells from blood. Subset reported: CD45RO-CCR7+CD27+CD95- naive CD8+ T cells expressing CXCR3 (TNR3+). The TCR was taken from a human donor in good health. Some clones in this sample may be carry-over from other donors' samples. This chain's CDR3 is CASTLSPRDFSYEQYF.